The present T cell receptor (beta chain) was sequenced within a study of blood T cell repertoires in COVID-19. As for the study in general: The United States, Italy and Spain were the sources of the acute and convalescent COVID-19 samples. The cDNA or gDNA used as material had been derived from T cells, B-cell-depleted T cells, or PBMCs.

In its sample, this clone was seen once. Seattle's cohort entered during active infection and was followed longitudinally. In the original analysis: Nucleated cell counts were estimated from reference gene primer amplification. Sequenced by immunoSEQ multiplex PCR; TCRdb stores in-frame clones only, minus some. V and J calls and clone size are copied from that table; D and trimming were computed from the DNA. The sample holds around 230,000 clones, around 84% seen once. The CDR3 is made up of 15 amino acids. With 3 bases removed from V and 5 bases from J, the gap between germline ends came to 16 bases. CDR1 and CDR2 (germline): SEHNR, FQNEAQ (reference sequence).

The sample consisted of peripheral blood. This sequence originates from a man aged 45 to 65 with COVID-19, enrolled during active disease. The chain links TRBV7-9 to TRBJ1-1; no definite D call. CDR3 sequence reads: CASSFLVGGETEAFF. In DNA, the CDR3 is TGTGCCAGCAGCTTCCTGGTTGGCGGCGAGACTGAAGCTTTCTTT.